This T cell receptor beta chain was retrieved from a study of early T cells in non-severe SARS-CoV-2 infection. The CDR3 has 16 residues. The V gene end was trimmed by 5 bases and the J gene end by 1 base; junction bases not matched to a gene: 3. CDR1 and CDR2 (germline): DFQATT, SNEGSKA (reference sequence). This clonotype was counted many times. Its antigen is not known. Study findings and constraints: Matching with VDJdb favored anti-spike CD8 responses (missing private and CD4 specificities).

TCRdb passed the 5' RACE reads through MiXCR, listing each CDR3 protein once. Here the sample spans 20,000 to 30,000 distinct CDR3 sequences, approximately 4% being singletons. The rearrangement uses TRBV20-1 and TRBJ2-2, with TRBD2 matching over 14 bases. What was sequenced was whole blood. This TCR derives from an adult who was a healthcare worker with PCR-confirmed SARS-CoV-2 infection or an uninfected control (not recorded which). The CDR3 sequence is CSAVTSGRGNTGELFF. The DNA of the CDR3 is TGCAGTGCTGTGACTAGCGGGAGGGGGAACACCGGGGAGCTGTTTTTT.